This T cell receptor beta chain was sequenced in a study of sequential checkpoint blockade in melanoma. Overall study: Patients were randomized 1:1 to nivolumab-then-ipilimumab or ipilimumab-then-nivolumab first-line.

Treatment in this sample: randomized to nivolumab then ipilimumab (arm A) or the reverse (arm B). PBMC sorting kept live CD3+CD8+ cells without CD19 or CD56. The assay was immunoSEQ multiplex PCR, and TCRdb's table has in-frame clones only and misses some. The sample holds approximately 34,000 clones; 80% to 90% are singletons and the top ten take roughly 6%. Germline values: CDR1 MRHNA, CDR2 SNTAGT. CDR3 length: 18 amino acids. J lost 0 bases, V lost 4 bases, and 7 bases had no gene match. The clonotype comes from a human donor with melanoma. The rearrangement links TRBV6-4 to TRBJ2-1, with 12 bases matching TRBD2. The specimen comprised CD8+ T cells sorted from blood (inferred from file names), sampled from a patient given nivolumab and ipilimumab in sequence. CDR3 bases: TGTGCCAGCAGTGCCAGGACTAGCGGGGTGAGCTCCTACAATGAGCAGTTCTTC. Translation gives CASSARTSGVSSYNEQFF.